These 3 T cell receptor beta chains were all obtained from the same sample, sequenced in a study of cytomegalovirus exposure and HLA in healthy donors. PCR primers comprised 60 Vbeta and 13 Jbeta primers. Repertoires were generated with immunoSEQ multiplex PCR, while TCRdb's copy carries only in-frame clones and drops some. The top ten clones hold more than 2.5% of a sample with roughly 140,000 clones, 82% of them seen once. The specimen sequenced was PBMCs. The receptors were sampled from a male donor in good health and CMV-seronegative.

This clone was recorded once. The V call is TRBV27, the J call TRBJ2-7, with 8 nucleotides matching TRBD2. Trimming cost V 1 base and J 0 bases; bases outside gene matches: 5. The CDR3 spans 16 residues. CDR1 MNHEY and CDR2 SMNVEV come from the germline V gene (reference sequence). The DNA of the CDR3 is TGTGCCAGCAGTTTATTAGGGACTAGTATCTCCTACGAGCAGTACTTC. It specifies CASSLLGTSISYEQYF.

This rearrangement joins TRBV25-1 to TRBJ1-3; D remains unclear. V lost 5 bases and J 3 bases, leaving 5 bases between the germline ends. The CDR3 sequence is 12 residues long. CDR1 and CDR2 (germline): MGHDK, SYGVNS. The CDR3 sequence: CASSSLGNTIYF. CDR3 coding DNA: TGTGCCAGCAGTTCCCTTGGAAACACCATATATTTT.

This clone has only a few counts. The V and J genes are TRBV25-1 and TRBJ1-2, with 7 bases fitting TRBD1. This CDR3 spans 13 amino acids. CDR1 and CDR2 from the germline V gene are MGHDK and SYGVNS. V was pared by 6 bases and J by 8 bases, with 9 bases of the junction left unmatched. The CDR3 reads CASSFTGVEGYTF. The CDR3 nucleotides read TGTGCCAGCAGCTTCACAGGGGTCGAGGGCTACACCTTC.